A selection of T cell receptor beta chains follows, all from one sample in a study of spatial heterogeneity in lung cancer. One entry per CDR3 protein, called by TCRdb with MiXCR from the 5' RACE reads. The sample records 25,000 or so distinct CDR3 sequences, 9.5% to 15% being singletons. Sequencing used PBMCs, obtained at surgery. These receptors were obtained from a female donor with early-stage non-small cell lung cancer. CDR3s include the opening cysteine and the closing phenylalanine or tryptophan. Fields, in order: D gene, J gene, clone size, V gene, CDR3 DNA, CDR3 protein. A D gene is named only where the DNA matches it firmly. For some rows the clone size is stated as once, few or many, or as a class when expanded; others skip it.

TRBD1 | TRBJ2-5 | - | TRBV10-3 | TGTGCCATCACCTCGACAGGGGACCAAGAGACCCAGTACTTC | CAITSTGDQETQYF
- | TRBJ2-3 | many | TRBV7-9 | TGTGCCAGCAGCCCCAAACAGGGTACACAAACTTATTTCACAGATACGCAGTATTTT | CASSPKQGTQTYFTDTQYF
- | TRBJ2-2 | - | TRBV2 | TGTGCCAGCAGTACAGGGACGGTAGAAAACACCGGGGAGCTGTTTTTT | CASSTGTVENTGELFF
- | TRBJ2-2 | few | TRBV18 | TGTGCCAGCTCACCACGCGAAGGGGTTCGGAACACCGGGGAGCTGTTTTTT | CASSPREGVRNTGELFF
- | TRBJ1-1 | many | TRBV7-2 | TGTGCCAGCAGCTTAGCAGGGTCCCACATGAACACTGAAGCTTTCTTT | CASSLAGSHMNTEAFF
- | TRBJ1-5 | many | TRBV19 | TGTGCCAGTAGCAAGATACAGGGTCAGCCCCAGCATTTT | CASSKIQGQPQHF
- | TRBJ1-4 | many | TRBV20-1 | TGCAGTGCTAGAGGTTGGGGGGAGGCTAATGAAAAACTGTTTTTT | CSARGWGEANEKLFF
TRBD2 | TRBJ2-7 | many | TRBV12-3/TRBV12-4 | TGTGCCAGCAGTTTTTCTCAGCGGGAGGGCCATTATGAGCAGTACTTC | CASSFSQREGHYEQYF
- | TRBJ1-1 | many | TRBV6-2/TRBV6-3 | TGTGCCAGCAGCCGAATCTCGAACACTGAAGCTTTCTTT | CASSRISNTEAFF
- | TRBJ2-1 | - | TRBV7-3 | TGTGCCAGCAGCTTAATCCCAGGGAGCTCCTACAATGAGCAGTTCTTC | CASSLIPGSSYNEQFF
TRBD1 | TRBJ1-2 | medium-sized | TRBV7-9 | TGTGCCAGCAGCTCGGACAGGGGCTATGGCTACACCTTC | CASSSDRGYGYTF
- | TRBJ2-5 | many | TRBV7-3 | TGTGCCAGCAGCCCCCTAGGGGTTTGGGAGACCCAGTACTTC | CASSPLGVWETQYF
- | TRBJ1-2 | many | TRBV5-8 | TGTGCCAGCAGCGTCGACCCAGGCGGCTACACCTTC | CASSVDPGGYTF
- | TRBJ1-1 | few | TRBV7-2 | TGTGCCAGCAGCCAAGGGATAGTCACTGAAGCTTTCTTT | CASSQGIVTEAFF
TRBD1 | TRBJ1-1 | many | TRBV7-3 | TGTGCCAGCAGCTTATTACAGGGGAGCACTGAAGCTTTCTTT | CASSLLQGSTEAFF
- | TRBJ1-1 | many | TRBV7-3 | TGTGCCAGCAGCGCTCAGGGAATGAACACTGAAGCTTTCTTT | CASSAQGMNTEAFF
- | TRBJ2-1 | few | TRBV6-2/TRBV6-3 | TGTGCCAGCAGTCGCGATCCCGCCCAACTAGTCCCTGGGTTCTTC | CASSRDPAQLVPGFF
- | TRBJ2-3 | many | TRBV4-2 | TGTGCCAGCAGCCCGGAGGGTTCTAGCACAGATACGCAGTATTTT | CASSPEGSSTDTQYF
TRBD1 | TRBJ1-4 | many | TRBV6-5 | TGTGCCAGCAGACCCCCTGGGACAGGGAGAATTAGTGAAAAACTGTTTTTT | CASRPPGTGRISEKLFF
TRBD2 | TRBJ2-5 | - | TRBV20-1 | TGCAGTGCTACCTCTCTAGCGGGACCCCAAGAGACCCAGTACTTC | CSATSLAGPQETQYF
TRBD2 | TRBJ2-1 | few | TRBV28 | TGTGCCAGCAGTTCTTTAGCGGGAGGGCCGATGAATGAGCAGTTCTTC | CASSSLAGGPMNEQFF
TRBD1 | TRBJ1-1 | few | TRBV29-1 | TGCAGCGGGGGTGGACAGGGAGCTGAAGCTTTCTTT | CSGGGQGAEAFF
- | TRBJ1-1 | many | TRBV7-9 | TGTGCCAGCAGCAGAACAGGGACGTCGAACACTGAAGCTTTCTTT | CASSRTGTSNTEAFF
- | TRBJ2-5 | - | TRBV4-3 | TGCGCCAGCAGCGACTCAGAGCGGGAGACCCAGTACTTC | CASSDSERETQYF
TRBD1 | TRBJ2-2 | many | TRBV11-2 | TGTGCCAGCACCTCGACAGGGGGCCGGACCGGGGAGCTGTTTTTT | CASTSTGGRTGELFF
- | TRBJ1-4 | - | TRBV9 | TGTGCCACCGCACCAATCAAAACTAATGAAAAACTGTTTTTT | CATAPIKTNEKLFF
- | TRBJ1-1 | many | TRBV11-2 | TGTGCCAGCAGCTTATTGTCGGGGGGAGTAATGAGGACTGAAGCTTTCTTT | CASSLLSGGVMRTEAFF
TRBD1 | TRBJ1-2 | many | TRBV7-8 | TGTGCCAGCAGCATCGGGGAGCCGACAGGGGGCTACACCTTC | CASSIGEPTGGYTF
- | TRBJ2-1 | many | TRBV4-3 | TGCGCCAGCAGCCAAGAAGCACTAGGCAATGAGCAGTTCTTC | CASSQEALGNEQFF
- | TRBJ2-3 | few | TRBV29-1 | TGCAGCGTTCTTTACATTCGATCTAGCACAGATACGCAGTATTTT | CSVLYIRSSTDTQYF
- | TRBJ2-5 | many | TRBV7-6 | TGTGCCAGCAGCTTAATTTTGGAGACCCAGTACTTC | CASSLILETQYF
- | TRBJ2-3 | - | TRBV7-6 | TGTGCCAGCAGCTTAGCGCTTCACAACACAGATACGCAGTATTTT | CASSLALHNTDTQYF
- | TRBJ2-5 | many | TRBV4-2 | TGTGCCAGCAGCCCCATGACTAGTGGACAAGAGACCCAGTACTTC | CASSPMTSGQETQYF
- | TRBJ1-1 | - | TRBV12-3/TRBV12-4 | TGTGCCAGCAGTTTAACAGGGCGGGTCACTGAAGCTTTCTTT | CASSLTGRVTEAFF
- | TRBJ1-4 | - | TRBV6-6 | TGTGCCAGCAGTGACACGACAGTTGGAGCAACTAATGAAAAACTGTTTTTT | CASSDTTVGATNEKLFF
TRBD2 | TRBJ2-4 | - | TRBV29-1 | TGCAGCGCAGGGACTAGCGGGAGTAGGAACATTCAGTACTTC | CSAGTSGSRNIQYF
- | TRBJ2-7 | many | TRBV13 | TGTGCCAGCAGCTTAGCCGGACTGGCCTACGAGCAGTACTTC | CASSLAGLAYEQYF
- | TRBJ2-3 | - | TRBV12-3/TRBV12-4 | TGTGCCAGCAGGACCCCGGGTAGCGGTCCCTCGGGTACGCAGTATTTT | CASRTPGSGPSGTQYF
TRBD2 | TRBJ2-3 | few | TRBV10-3 | TGTGCCATCAGTGAGGGACTAGCGACAGATACGCAGTATTTT | CAISEGLATDTQYF
- | TRBJ1-1 | many | TRBV20-1 | TGCAGTGCACCCCGACAGAAGAACACTGAAGCTTTCTTT | CSAPRQKNTEAFF
TRBD2 | TRBJ2-1 | - | TRBV18 | TGTGCCAGCTCACCACTAGCGGGAGGGGTATCCTACAATGAGCAGTTCTTC | CASSPLAGGVSYNEQFF
TRBD2 | TRBJ2-1 | few | TRBV30 | TGTGCCTCCACTAGCGGGAGTTTCGATGAGCAGTTCTTC | CASTSGSFDEQFF
- | TRBJ2-6 | many | TRBV18 | TGTGCCAGCTCACCATCGAGAGGGTTGAGCTCTGGGGCCAACGTCCTGACTTTC | CASSPSRGLSSGANVLTF
- | TRBJ2-5 | - | TRBV29-1 | TGCAGCGTTGGTGATGGGAGACAAGAGACCCAGTACTTC | CSVGDGRQETQYF
- | TRBJ1-6 | once | TRBV6-2/TRBV6-3 | TGTGCCAGCAGTTATGAACTGTCACCCCTCCACTTT | CASSYELSPLHF
- | TRBJ1-1 | many | TRBV27 | TGTGCCAGCAGTCAGGACCGGTGGGGGACTGAAGCTTTCTTT | CASSQDRWGTEAFF
- | TRBJ1-1 | many | TRBV6-2/TRBV6-3 | TGTGCCAGCAGTTATAGCAGGGAGAACACTGAAGCTTTCTTT | CASSYSRENTEAFF
- | TRBJ2-3 | many | TRBV2 | TGTGCCAGCAACGGGGGCCCAGATACGCAGTATTTT | CASNGGPDTQYF
- | TRBJ2-7 | many | TRBV4-3 | TGCGCCAGCAGCCCCGTTTTTTTAGACCCCGGAAAACCCTCCTACGAGCAGTACTTC | CASSPVFLDPGKPSYEQYF
TRBD1 | TRBJ2-1 | many | TRBV24-1 | TGTGCCACCAGTGATTTGGGACAGGGGGAGAATGAGCAGTTCTTC | CATSDLGQGENEQFF
TRBD2 | TRBJ2-1 | - | TRBV2 | TGTGCCAGCAGTAAACCGGGACTAGCGGGGGTTTACGAGAATGAGCAGTTCTTC | CASSKPGLAGVYENEQFF
- | TRBJ2-3 | many | TRBV7-2 | TGTGCCAGCAGCTTAGTAGGGGCCGGAGATACGCAGTATTTT | CASSLVGAGDTQYF
- | TRBJ2-3 | few | TRBV7-2 | TGTGCCAGCAGCTTAGAGGCTCGAGGGGACACAGATACGCAGTATTTT | CASSLEARGDTDTQYF
TRBD1 | TRBJ2-1 | - | TRBV3-1 | TGTGCCAGCAGCCCCCGGACAGGGTTGAGTGAGCAGTTCTTC | CASSPRTGLSEQFF
TRBD1 | TRBJ2-4 | many | TRBV2 | TGTGCCAGCAGGGTCACCGATACAGGGGGAAACATTCAGTACTTC | CASRVTDTGGNIQYF
TRBD1 | TRBJ2-2 | - | TRBV7-3 | TGTGCCAGCAGCTTCACCGGGACAGGGGGTTCGACCGGGGAGCTGTTTTTT | CASSFTGTGGSTGELFF
TRBD2 | TRBJ2-2 | many | TRBV28 | TGTGCCAGCAGGGTTAGCGGGGGGACGAACACCGGGGAGCTGTTTTTT | CASRVSGGTNTGELFF
TRBD2 | TRBJ2-1 | - | TRBV6-1 | TGTGCCAGCAGCCCCGGGACTATTTACAATGAGCAGTTCTTC | CASSPGTIYNEQFF
- | TRBJ2-3 | - | TRBV7-9 | TGTGCCAGCAGCCCGCCGGGTGATACGCAGTATTTT | CASSPPGDTQYF
TRBD2 | TRBJ2-1 | many | TRBV19 | TGTGCCAGTAGTATTGGGCCTAGCGGGAAAACCTCGGGGCGGTTCTTC | CASSIGPSGKTSGRFF